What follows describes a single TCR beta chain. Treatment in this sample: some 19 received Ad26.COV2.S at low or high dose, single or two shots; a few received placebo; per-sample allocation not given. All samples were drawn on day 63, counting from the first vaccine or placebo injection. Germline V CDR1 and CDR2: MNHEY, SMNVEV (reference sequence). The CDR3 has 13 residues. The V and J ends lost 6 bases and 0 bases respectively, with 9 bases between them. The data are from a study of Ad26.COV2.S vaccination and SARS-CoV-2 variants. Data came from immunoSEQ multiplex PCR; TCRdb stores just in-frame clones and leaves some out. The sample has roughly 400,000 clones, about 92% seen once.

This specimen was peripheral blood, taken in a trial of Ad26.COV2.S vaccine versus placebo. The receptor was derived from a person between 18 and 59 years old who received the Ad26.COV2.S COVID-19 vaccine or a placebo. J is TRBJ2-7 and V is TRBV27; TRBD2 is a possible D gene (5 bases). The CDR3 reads CASRNRGSYEQYF. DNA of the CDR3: TGTGCCAGCAGGAACCGGGGCTCCTACGAGCAGTACTTC.